This TCR beta chain was identified during a study of CD8+ T cells in alopecia areata. Study-level information: Tofacitinib administration to treated patients was oral, at 5 to 10 mg twice daily. Tofacitinib ran 6 to 18 months, followed by 6 months off drug.

Study results and caveats: Clonality in lesional scalp, especially alopecia totalis/universalis, exceeded that of normal scalp.

It was from alopecia areata patients that lesional scalp punch biopsies and peripheral blood were collected. This CDR3 has 11 residues. Deletions cut 4 bases from V and 2 bases from J, with 2 bases between. Germline V gene sequence: CDR1 SGHVS, CDR2 FNYEAQ. Investigators isolated RNA and reverse transcribed it into cDNA to act as the sequencing template. The repertoire was sequenced with immunoSEQ multiplex PCR; TCRdb's copy has only in-frame clones and lacks some. The sample shows approximately 180,000 clones, about 72% of them seen only once. Of note for this clone: The antigen remains unidentified.

Material: CD8+ T cells sorted from blood, obtained at week 0. This clonotype was sampled from a human donor with alopecia areata. The rearrangement links TRBV7-6 to TRBJ2-5; no definite D call. The CDR3 region is CASSSQETQYF. The CDR3 nucleotides read TGTGCCAGCAGCTCACAAGAGACCCAGTACTTC.